A selection of T cell receptor beta chains follows, all from one sample in a study of T cells in Graves' hyperthyroidism and ophthalmopathy. TCRdb called the multiplex PCR reads again in MiXCR, with one record for every CDR3 protein. The sample holds approximately 590,000 distinct CDR3 sequences, 15% to 18% seen once. Sequencing was performed on blood. Receptors were obtained from a woman in her 30s with Graves' hyperthyroidism. Both conserved end residues are part of each CDR3. A D gene is named only where the DNA matches it firmly. Only part of the rows carry a size: once, few, many, or a class if the clone is expanded.

D gene: TRBD1
clone size: few
V gene: TRBV19
J gene: TRBJ1-2
CDR3 protein: CASKRPGQETYGYTF
CDR3 DNA: TGTGCCAGTAAAAGACCGGGACAGGAGACCTATGGCTACACCTTC

D gene: .
clone size: many
V gene: TRBV5-6
J gene: TRBJ2-1
CDR3 protein: CASSSALSSYNEQFF
CDR3 DNA: TGTGCCAGCAGCTCCGCACTGAGCTCCTACAATGAGCAGTTCTTC

D gene: TRBD1
clone size: many
V gene: TRBV2
J gene: TRBJ2-3
CDR3 protein: CASMTGWGADTQYF
CDR3 DNA: TGTGCCAGCATGACAGGGTGGGGTGCAGATACGCAGTATTTT

D gene: .
clone size: .
V gene: TRBV19
J gene: TRBJ2-5
CDR3 protein: CASSDRQPQETQYF
CDR3 DNA: TGTGCCAGTAGTGATCGACAGCCTCAAGAGACCCAGTACTTC

D gene: .
clone size: many
V gene: TRBV12-3/TRBV12-4
J gene: TRBJ2-2
CDR3 protein: CASSLAASLNPGELFF
CDR3 DNA: TGTGCCAGCAGTTTAGCCGCAAGTTTGAATCCCGGGGAGCTGTTTTTT

D gene: TRBD1
clone size: many
V gene: TRBV20-1
J gene: TRBJ1-5
CDR3 protein: CSAPGTGEAQPQHF
CDR3 DNA: TGCAGTGCTCCCGGGACAGGGGAAGCTCAGCCCCAGCATTTT

D gene: .
clone size: .
V gene: TRBV14
J gene: TRBJ2-7
CDR3 protein: CASSHTGTDPGEQYF
CDR3 DNA: TGTGCCAGCAGCCATACCGGGACGGACCCTGGGGAGCAGTACTTC

D gene: .
clone size: many
V gene: TRBV7-9
J gene: TRBJ2-7
CDR3 protein: CASSFDRRYEQYF
CDR3 DNA: TGTGCCAGCAGCTTCGACAGGAGATACGAGCAGTACTTC

D gene: TRBD2
clone size: many
V gene: TRBV2
J gene: TRBJ2-3
CDR3 protein: CASTKRETDTQYF
CDR3 DNA: TGTGCCAGCACAAAGCGGGAAACAGATACGCAGTATTTT

D gene: TRBD2
clone size: many
V gene: TRBV30
J gene: TRBJ2-1
CDR3 protein: CAWTGLANNEQFF
CDR3 DNA: TGTGCCTGGACCGGACTAGCGAACAATGAGCAGTTCTTC

D gene: TRBD2
clone size: few
V gene: TRBV6-2/TRBV6-3
J gene: TRBJ2-1
CDR3 protein: CASNTPGTIINNEQFF
CDR3 DNA: TGTGCCAGCAACACGCCCGGGACTATCATCAACAATGAGCAGTTCTTC

D gene: .
clone size: .
V gene: TRBV11-2
J gene: TRBJ2-6
CDR3 protein: CASSSNRGYGANVLTF
CDR3 DNA: TGTGCCAGCAGCTCCAACCGGGGGTATGGGGCCAACGTCCTGACTTTC

D gene: TRBD1
clone size: .
V gene: TRBV6-2/TRBV6-3
J gene: TRBJ2-7
CDR3 protein: CASSLGDRVYEQYF
CDR3 DNA: TGTGCCAGCAGTTTGGGGGACAGGGTGTACGAGCAGTACTTC

D gene: .
clone size: many
V gene: TRBV6-5
J gene: TRBJ2-7
CDR3 protein: CASSYSRDQLAYEQYF
CDR3 DNA: TGTGCCAGCAGTTACTCACGGGACCAACTAGCTTACGAGCAGTACTTC

D gene: TRBD2
clone size: few
V gene: TRBV6-1
J gene: TRBJ2-3
CDR3 protein: CASSRTSGTPTDTQYF
CDR3 DNA: TGTGCCAGCAGCCGGACTAGCGGAACCCCCACAGATACGCAGTATTTT

D gene: .
clone size: few
V gene: TRBV9
J gene: TRBJ2-5
CDR3 protein: CASSVRSQETQYF
CDR3 DNA: TGTGCCAGCAGCGTAAGATCCCAAGAGACCCAGTACTTC

D gene: TRBD1
clone size: many
V gene: TRBV6-1
J gene: TRBJ1-5
CDR3 protein: CASRRDRVEQPQHF
CDR3 DNA: TGTGCCAGCAGACGGGACAGGGTCGAACAGCCCCAGCATTTT

D gene: TRBD2
clone size: many
V gene: TRBV20-1
J gene: TRBJ2-7
CDR3 protein: CSAVPDRLAAHEQYF
CDR3 DNA: TGCAGTGCTGTACCCGATAGACTAGCCGCCCACGAGCAGTACTTC

D gene: .
clone size: many
V gene: TRBV12-3/TRBV12-4
J gene: TRBJ2-3
CDR3 protein: CASSFRDSTDTQYF
CDR3 DNA: TGTGCCAGCAGTTTTCGGGATAGCACAGATACGCAGTATTTT

D gene: .
clone size: many
V gene: TRBV7-9
J gene: TRBJ2-1
CDR3 protein: CASSLESSYNEQFF
CDR3 DNA: TGTGCCAGCAGCCTTGAGAGCTCCTACAATGAGCAGTTCTTC

D gene: .
clone size: many
V gene: TRBV7-2
J gene: TRBJ1-1
CDR3 protein: CASSFMRTEAFF
CDR3 DNA: TGTGCCAGCAGCTTCATGAGGACTGAAGCTTTCTTT

D gene: TRBD1
clone size: .
V gene: TRBV6-5
J gene: TRBJ1-4
CDR3 protein: CASSYSDRAFEKLFF
CDR3 DNA: TGTGCCAGCAGTTACTCGGACAGGGCCTTTGAAAAACTGTTTTTT

D gene: .
clone size: few
V gene: TRBV7-6
J gene: TRBJ2-1
CDR3 protein: CASSLRTTPPNEQFF
CDR3 DNA: TGTGCCAGCAGCTTAAGGACCACACCTCCCAATGAGCAGTTCTTC

D gene: .
clone size: many
V gene: TRBV11-2
J gene: TRBJ2-1
CDR3 protein: CASSLVRGTYNEQFF
CDR3 DNA: TGTGCCAGCAGCTTAGTTAGGGGCACCTACAATGAGCAGTTCTTC

D gene: .
clone size: many
V gene: TRBV2
J gene: TRBJ2-7
CDR3 protein: CASQDRYTYEQYF
CDR3 DNA: TGTGCCAGCCAAGACAGATACACCTACGAGCAGTACTTC

D gene: .
clone size: .
V gene: TRBV4-1
J gene: TRBJ2-5
CDR3 protein: CASSQDPRRGETQYF
CDR3 DNA: TGCGCCAGCAGCCAAGACCCACGGAGGGGAGAGACCCAGTACTTC

D gene: TRBD1
clone size: many
V gene: TRBV7-9
J gene: TRBJ1-1
CDR3 protein: CASSFEGARSTEAFF
CDR3 DNA: TGTGCCAGCAGCTTTGAGGGGGCGCGAAGCACTGAAGCTTTCTTT

D gene: TRBD1
clone size: many
V gene: TRBV28
J gene: TRBJ1-5
CDR3 protein: CASSSRPLTGRKGILQPQHF
CDR3 DNA: TGTGCCAGCAGTTCCCGCCCCCTGACAGGGAGAAAGGGGATCCTTCAGCCCCAGCATTTT

D gene: .
clone size: once
V gene: TRBV6-1
J gene: TRBJ2-2
CDR3 protein: CASSESGRVAGELFF
CDR3 DNA: TGTGCCAGCAGTGAATCGGGACGCGTGGCCGGGGAGCTGTTTTTT

D gene: TRBD1
clone size: many
V gene: TRBV6-1
J gene: TRBJ2-2
CDR3 protein: CASSYPPVGQVNTGELFF
CDR3 DNA: TGTGCCAGCAGTTACCCCCCCGTGGGACAGGTCAACACCGGGGAGCTGTTTTTT

D gene: .
clone size: .
V gene: TRBV10-3
J gene: TRBJ1-1
CDR3 protein: CAISESKGGNTEAFF
CDR3 DNA: TGTGCCATCAGTGAGTCGAAGGGGGGGAACACTGAAGCTTTCTTT

D gene: .
clone size: .
V gene: TRBV6-2/TRBV6-3
J gene: TRBJ1-5
CDR3 protein: CASSDRDPTDHQPQHF
CDR3 DNA: TGTGCCAGCAGTGACCGGGACCCAACAGACCATCAGCCCCAGCATTTT

D gene: TRBD2
clone size: many
V gene: TRBV7-6
J gene: TRBJ2-1
CDR3 protein: CASSAALAGVNNEQFF
CDR3 DNA: TGTGCCAGCAGCGCCGCACTAGCGGGGGTTAACAATGAGCAGTTCTTC

D gene: .
clone size: many
V gene: TRBV3-1
J gene: TRBJ2-1
CDR3 protein: CAVARGGNEQFF
CDR3 DNA: TGTGCCGTTGCGCGAGGGGGCAATGAGCAGTTCTTC

D gene: .
clone size: .
V gene: TRBV11-2
J gene: TRBJ2-1
CDR3 protein: CASSEDRISYNEQFF
CDR3 DNA: TGTGCCAGCAGCGAAGACAGAATATCCTACAATGAGCAGTTCTTC

D gene: TRBD1
clone size: many
V gene: TRBV12-3/TRBV12-4
J gene: TRBJ2-7
CDR3 protein: CASGTQGFGEQYF
CDR3 DNA: TGTGCCAGCGGTACACAGGGGTTCGGCGAGCAGTACTTC

D gene: TRBD1
clone size: .
V gene: TRBV7-9
J gene: TRBJ1-1
CDR3 protein: CASSLGGTGEAEAFF
CDR3 DNA: TGTGCCAGCAGCTTAGGAGGGACAGGGGAAGCTGAAGCTTTCTTT

D gene: .
clone size: once
V gene: TRBV4-2
J gene: TRBJ2-5
CDR3 protein: CASSEAIAVQETQYF
CDR3 DNA: TGTGCCAGCAGCGAAGCGATTGCGGTCCAAGAGACCCAGTACTTC

D gene: .
clone size: few
V gene: TRBV27
J gene: TRBJ2-1
CDR3 protein: CASSPQGLEQFF
CDR3 DNA: TGTGCCAGCAGTCCCCAGGGGTTAGAGCAGTTCTTC

D gene: TRBD2
clone size: .
V gene: TRBV4-3
J gene: TRBJ2-3
CDR3 protein: CASSFSLAGGADTQYF
CDR3 DNA: TGCGCCAGCAGCTTTTCTCTAGCGGGAGGGGCAGATACGCAGTATTTT

D gene: .
clone size: many
V gene: TRBV12-3/TRBV12-4
J gene: TRBJ2-1
CDR3 protein: CASSLGATINEQFF
CDR3 DNA: TGTGCCAGCAGTTTAGGGGCTACAATCAATGAGCAGTTCTTC

D gene: TRBD1
clone size: few
V gene: TRBV20-1
J gene: TRBJ2-2
CDR3 protein: CSALDRGLVGELFF
CDR3 DNA: TGCAGTGCTCTGGACAGGGGGCTCGTCGGGGAGCTGTTTTTT